This T cell receptor beta chain was found in a study of early T cells in non-severe SARS-CoV-2 infection. Study context: Unsorted whole blood bulk RNA was sequenced, with unpaired chains.

TCRdb ran MiXCR on the 5' RACE reads and lists one entry per CDR3 protein. This table has around 80,000 distinct CDR3 sequences, about 12% appearing once. This clonotype appeared a few times. CDR3 length equals 14 residues. Trimming stripped 5 bases from V and 6 bases from J, with 17 bases between. Germline V lookup: CDR1 DFQATT, CDR2 SNEGSKA (reference sequence). The rearrangement uses TRBV20-1 and TRBJ1-5; unclear D gene. The TCR comes from an adult who was a healthcare worker with PCR-confirmed SARS-CoV-2 infection or an uninfected control (not recorded which). The material sequenced was whole blood. CDR3 sequence reads: CSAATARRGQPQHF. In DNA form, the CDR3 reads TGCAGTGCTGCTACAGCGCGCCGGGGTCAGCCCCAGCATTTT.